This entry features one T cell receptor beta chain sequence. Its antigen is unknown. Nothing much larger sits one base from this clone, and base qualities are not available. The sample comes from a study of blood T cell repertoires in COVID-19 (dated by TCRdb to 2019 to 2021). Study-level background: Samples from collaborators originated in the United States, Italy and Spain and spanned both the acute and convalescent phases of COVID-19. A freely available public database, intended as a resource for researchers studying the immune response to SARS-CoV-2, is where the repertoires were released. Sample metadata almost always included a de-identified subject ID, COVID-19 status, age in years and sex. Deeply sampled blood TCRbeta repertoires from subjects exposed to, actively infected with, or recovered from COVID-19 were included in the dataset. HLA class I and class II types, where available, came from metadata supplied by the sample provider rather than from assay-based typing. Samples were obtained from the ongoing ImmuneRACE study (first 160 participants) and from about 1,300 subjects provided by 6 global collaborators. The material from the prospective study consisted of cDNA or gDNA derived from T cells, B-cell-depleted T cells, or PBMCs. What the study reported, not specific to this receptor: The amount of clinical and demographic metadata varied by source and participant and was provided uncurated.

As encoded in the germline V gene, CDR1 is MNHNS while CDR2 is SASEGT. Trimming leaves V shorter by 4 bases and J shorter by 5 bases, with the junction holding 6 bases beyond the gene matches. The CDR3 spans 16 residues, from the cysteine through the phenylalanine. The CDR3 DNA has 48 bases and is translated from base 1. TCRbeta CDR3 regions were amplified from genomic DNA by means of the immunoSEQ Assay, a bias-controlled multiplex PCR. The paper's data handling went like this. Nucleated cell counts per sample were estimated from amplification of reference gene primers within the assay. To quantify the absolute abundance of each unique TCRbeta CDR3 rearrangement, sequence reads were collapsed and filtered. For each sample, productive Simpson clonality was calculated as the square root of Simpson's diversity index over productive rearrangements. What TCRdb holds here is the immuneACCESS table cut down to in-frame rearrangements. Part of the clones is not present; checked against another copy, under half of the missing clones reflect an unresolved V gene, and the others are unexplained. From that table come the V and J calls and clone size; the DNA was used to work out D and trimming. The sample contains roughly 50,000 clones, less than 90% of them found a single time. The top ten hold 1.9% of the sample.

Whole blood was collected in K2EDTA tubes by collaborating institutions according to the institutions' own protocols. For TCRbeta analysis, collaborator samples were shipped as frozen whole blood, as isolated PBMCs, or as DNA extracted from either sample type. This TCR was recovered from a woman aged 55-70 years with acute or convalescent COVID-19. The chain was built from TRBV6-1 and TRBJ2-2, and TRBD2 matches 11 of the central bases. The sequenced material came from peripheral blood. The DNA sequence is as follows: TGTGCCAGCAGTGTCACCGGGACTAGCGGAACCGGGGAGCTGTTTTTT. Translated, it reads CASSVTGTSGTGELFF.